The 17 T cell receptor beta chains listed next were all sequenced from one sample in a study of T cell responses to AZD1222 COVID-19 vaccine. TCRdb keeps only in-frame clones here, not all; method: immunoSEQ multiplex PCR. This table has 100,000 or so clones, roughly 87% appearing once. This sample comprised peripheral blood, obtained on day 0 of AZD1222 vaccination. These receptors were taken from an adult in good health.

The V gene is TRBV10-1, the J gene TRBJ2-7; maybe TRBD1 (6 bases). Germline V gene lookup returns CDR1 WNHNN and CDR2 SYGVQD (reference sequence). CDR3 length: 14 amino acids. V lost 6 bases and J lost 1, with 13 bases in between. The CDR3 DNA reads as TGCGCCAGCAGCTGGACAGAAGGATCCTACGAGCAGTACTTC. It encodes CASSWTEGSYEQYF.

This clone was seen just once. V is TRBV13 and J is TRBJ1-2; unclear D gene. CDR1 and CDR2 from the germline V gene are PRHDT and FYEKMQ (reference sequence). This CDR3 has 16 residues. Between the trimmed V and J ends, which lost 5 bases and 3 bases, there was a span of 19 bases. CDR3 in DNA: TGTGCCAGCAGCATATTCCAGGCGGGCAGCCACTATGGCTACACCTTC. Translation gives CASSIFQAGSHYGYTF.

The gene calls are TRBV2 and TRBJ1-5; maybe TRBD1 (5 bases). The CDR3 loop spans 18 amino acids. Per germline, CDR1 SNHLY and CDR2 FYNNEI. Trimming cost V 0 bases and J 2 bases, with 17 bases left between them. CDR3 coding DNA: TGTGCCAGCAGTGAAGCTCCAGGGTCTCTTTATGGCAATCAGCCCCAGCATTTT. Translating gives CASSEAPGSLYGNQPQHF.

This clone appeared a few times. The chain combines TRBV10-3 with TRBJ1-2; no reliable D call. This CDR3 comprises 13 residues. Trimming pared 2 bases from V and 4 bases from J, leaving 8 bases between. Germline CDR1 is ENHRY and CDR2 is SYGVKD. CDR3 sequence reads: CAISEPDTYGYTF. In DNA form, the CDR3 reads TGTGCCATCAGTGAGCCAGACACCTATGGCTACACCTTC.

This clone has only one observation. This chain connects TRBV11-2 to TRBJ2-3, with 10 nucleotides matching TRBD2. V trimming: 5 bases; J trimming: 6 bases; junction bases outside the gene matches: 8. CDR3 length equals 15 residues. CDR1 is SGHAT, CDR2 FQNNGV, per germline. This chain's CDR3 is CASSLSGRAGDTQYF. DNA of the CDR3: TGTGCCAGCAGCCTGAGCGGGAGGGCGGGGGATACGCAGTATTTT. Supplemented by reference TRBV11-2 and TRBJ2-3, the full variable domain reads EAGVAQSPRYKIIEKRQSVAFWCNPISGHATLYWYQQILGQGPKLLIQFQNNGVVDDSQLPKDRFSAERLKGVDSTLKIQPAKLEDSAVYLCASSLSGRAGDTQYFGPGTRLTVL.

The chain joins TRBV2 to TRBJ2-7, with 11 bases lining up with TRBD2. CDR3 length equals 15 residues. The ends lost 2 bases at V and 5 bases at J; junction bases unmatched: 5. Germline V lookup: CDR1 SNHLY, CDR2 FYNNEI. DNA for the CDR3: TGTGCCAGCAGTGAACCTAGCGGGAGGTCAAACGAGCAGTACTTC. It yields the protein CASSEPSGRSNEQYF.

The CDR3 region has the DNA TGTGCCAGCGGACGGACAGGTTATAGCAATCAGCCCCAGCATTTT. Its protein is CASGRTGYSNQPQHF. The chain recombines TRBV2 with TRBJ1-5, with 7 bases matching TRBD1. The V gene end was trimmed by 8 bases and the J gene end by 0 bases; junction bases not matched to a gene: 7. CDR1 and CDR2 (germline): SNHLY, FYNNEI. The CDR3 has 15 residues.

The table lists this clone with a count of one. The V call is TRBV30, the J call TRBJ2-7, with D maybe TRBD2 (6 bases). V was trimmed by 0 bases and J by 4 bases, leaving 25 bases between them. The CDR3 is 18 residues long. The germline CDR1 and CDR2 sequences are GTSNPN and SVGIG (reference sequence). The CDR3 here is CAWSVRVGGVSSTYEQYF. The CDR3 coding sequence is TGTGCCTGGAGTGTACGTGTGGGAGGCGTTAGCAGTACTTACGAGCAGTACTTC. Filled out from reference TRBV30 and TRBJ2-7, the complete variable domain reads SQTIHQWPATLVQPVGSPLSLECTVEGTSNPNLYWYRQAAGRGLQLLFYSVGIGQISSEVPQNLSASRPQDRQFILSSKKLLLSDSGFYLCAWSVRVGGVSSTYEQYFGPGTRLTVT.

J is TRBJ1-6 and V is TRBV7-9; TRBD1 might be the D (5 bases). V lost 6 bases to trimming and J lost 10 bases, with 10 bases between them. Germline V CDR1 and CDR2: SEHNR, FQNEAQ (reference sequence). This CDR3 comprises 12 residues. CDR3 region: CASRDQGSPLHF. CDR3 coding DNA: TGTGCCAGCAGGGACCAGGGCTCACCCCTCCACTTT.

This clone was seen just once. The chain joins TRBV7-9 to TRBJ1-1; TRBD1 is a possible D gene (6 bases). The CDR3 is made up of 16 amino acids. Germline CDR1 is SEHNR and CDR2 is FQNEAQ (reference sequence). Trimming removed 2 bases from V and 4 bases from J, with 17 bases in between. CDR3 residues: CASSLQSAGVGTEAFF. In DNA form, the CDR3 reads TGTGCCAGCAGCTTACAGTCCGCAGGGGTAGGCACTGAAGCTTTCTTT.

This chain uses TRBV3-1 (or the pseudogene TRBV3-2) with TRBJ1-2, with D uncertain. The CDR3 length is 13 residues. Looked up from germline, CDR1 is LGHDT and CDR2 is YNNKEL (reference sequence). Trimming cost V 4 bases and J 3 bases, with 9 bases left between them. CDR3 amino acids: CASSLAGDYGYTF. Written as DNA, the CDR3 is TGTGCCAGCAGCCTGGCGGGAGACTATGGCTACACCTTC.

This clone has just a few counts. This chain uses TRBV7-6 with TRBJ2-3, with TRBD2 matching 9 bases. Germline CDR1 is SGHVS and CDR2 is FNYEAQ. Trimming at V came to 0 bases and at J to 4 bases, leaving 2 bases not matched to a gene. This CDR3 has 15 amino acids. The CDR3 loop reads CASSLAAGGADTQYF. The DNA of the CDR3 is TGTGCCAGCAGCTTAGCGGCGGGAGGGGCAGATACGCAGTATTTT.

Comments on this clone: The sample has other DNA sequences that encode this CDR3 too. V usage is TRBV27 and J usage is TRBJ1-1; D remains unclear. V gave up 5 bases and J gave up 1 base, with 11 bases separating them. CDR3 size: 14 residues. Germline V CDR1 and CDR2: MNHEY, SMNVEV (reference sequence). Here the CDR3 reads CASSLRTANTEAFF. The CDR3, as DNA: TGTGCCAGCAGTCTCAGGACCGCGAACACTGAAGCTTTCTTT.

The rearrangement joins TRBV7-9 to TRBJ2-3; D not certain. The CDR3 has 12 residues. The V gene lost 1 base and the J gene lost 3 bases, with 2 bases spanning the gap. Germline values: CDR1 SEHNR, CDR2 FQNEAQ (reference sequence). The CDR3 DNA reads as TGTGCCAGCAGCTTAGAGACAGATACGCAGTATTTT. It encodes CASSLETDTQYF.

The V and J genes are TRBV19 and TRBJ1-3, with 7 nucleotides matching TRBD1. V trimming: 6 bases; J trimming: 3 bases; junction bases outside the gene matches: 8. This CDR3 contains 15 residues. Looked up from germline, CDR1 is LNHDA and CDR2 is SQIVND (reference sequence). CDR3 in DNA: TGTGCCAGTAGAAGGGGGGACAGCGATGGAAACACCATATATTTT. As protein: CASRRGDSDGNTIYF.

This chain uses TRBV5-4 with TRBJ1-6, with 8 bases lining up with TRBD1. Trimming at V came to 3 bases and at J to 9 bases, leaving 5 bases not matched to a gene. This CDR3 region has 14 residues. The germline V gene has CDR1 SGHNT and CDR2 YYREEE (reference sequence). DNA for the CDR3: TGTGCCAGCAGCTCGGACAGGGTTATTTCACCCCTCCACTTT. It yields the protein CASSSDRVISPLHF.

V and J are TRBV6-5 and TRBJ1-6, with D unresolved. The CDR3 is 16 residues long. The V and J ends lost 0 bases and 8 bases respectively, with 14 bases between them. Germline CDR1 MNHEY, CDR2 SVGAGI. CDR3 nucleotide sequence: TGTGCCAGCAGTTACTCGGAGGAGTGGGGAGATTCACCCCTCCACTTT. Protein: CASSYSEEWGDSPLHF.